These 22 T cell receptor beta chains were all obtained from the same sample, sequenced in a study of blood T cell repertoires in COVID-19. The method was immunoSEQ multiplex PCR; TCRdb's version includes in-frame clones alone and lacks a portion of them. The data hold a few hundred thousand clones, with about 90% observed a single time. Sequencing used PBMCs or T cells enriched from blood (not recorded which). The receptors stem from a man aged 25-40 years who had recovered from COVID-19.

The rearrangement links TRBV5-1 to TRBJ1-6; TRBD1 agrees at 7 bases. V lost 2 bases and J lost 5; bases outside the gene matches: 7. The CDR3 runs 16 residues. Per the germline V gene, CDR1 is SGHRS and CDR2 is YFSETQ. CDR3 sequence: CASSLTLGQNNSPLHF. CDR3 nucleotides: TGCGCCAGCAGCTTAACGCTGGGACAGAATAATTCACCCCTCCACTTT.

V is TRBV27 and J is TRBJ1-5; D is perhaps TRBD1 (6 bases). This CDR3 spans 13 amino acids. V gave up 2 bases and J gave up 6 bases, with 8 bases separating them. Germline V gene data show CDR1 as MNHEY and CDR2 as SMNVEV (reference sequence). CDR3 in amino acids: CASSLRDTQPQHF. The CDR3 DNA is TGTGCCAGCAGTTTAAGGGACACTCAGCCCCAGCATTTT.

The CDR3 protein is CASSLSRDQPQHF. The CDR3 region has the DNA TGTGCCAGCAGCTTAAGCAGGGATCAGCCCCAGCATTTT. This chain links TRBV7-3 with TRBJ1-5; D is possibly TRBD1 (5 bases). Germline assignment: CDR1 SGHTA and CDR2 FQGTGA. The CDR3 has 13 residues. Trimming took 1 base from V and 5 from J, leaving 6 bases between them.

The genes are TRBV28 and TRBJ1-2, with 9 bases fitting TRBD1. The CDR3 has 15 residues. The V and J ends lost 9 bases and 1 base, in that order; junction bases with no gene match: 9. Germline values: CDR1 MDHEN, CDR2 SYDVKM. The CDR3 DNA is TGTGCCAGTTTAACCGGGACAGGGAATAACTATGGCTACACCTTC. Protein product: CASLTGTGNNYGYTF.

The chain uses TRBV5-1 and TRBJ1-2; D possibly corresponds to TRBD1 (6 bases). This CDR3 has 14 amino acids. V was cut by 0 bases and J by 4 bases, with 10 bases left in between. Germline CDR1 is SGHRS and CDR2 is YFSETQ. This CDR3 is CASSLEATGYGYTF. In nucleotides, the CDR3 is TGCGCCAGCAGCTTGGAGGCGACAGGCTATGGCTACACCTTC.

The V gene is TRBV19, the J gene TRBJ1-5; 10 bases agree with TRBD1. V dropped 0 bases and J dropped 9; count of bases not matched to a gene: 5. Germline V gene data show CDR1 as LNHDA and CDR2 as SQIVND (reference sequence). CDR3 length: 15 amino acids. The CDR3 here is CASSIEGTGARPQHF. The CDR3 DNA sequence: TGTGCCAGTAGTATAGAGGGGACAGGGGCGCGGCCCCAGCATTTT.

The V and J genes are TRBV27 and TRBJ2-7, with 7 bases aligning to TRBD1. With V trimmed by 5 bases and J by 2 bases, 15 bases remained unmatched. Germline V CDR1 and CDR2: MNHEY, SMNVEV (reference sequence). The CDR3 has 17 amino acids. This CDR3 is CASSRLRDRLEPYEQYF. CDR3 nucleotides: TGTGCCAGCAGTCGACTACGGGACAGACTGGAGCCCTACGAGCAGTACTTC.

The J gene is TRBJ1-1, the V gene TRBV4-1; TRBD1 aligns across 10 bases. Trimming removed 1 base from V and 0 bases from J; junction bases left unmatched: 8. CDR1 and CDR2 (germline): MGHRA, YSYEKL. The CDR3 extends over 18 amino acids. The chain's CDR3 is CASSQGRPGQGLNTEAFF. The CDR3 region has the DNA TGCGCCAGCAGCCAAGGAAGACCGGGACAGGGGTTGAACACTGAAGCTTTCTTT.

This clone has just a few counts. As DNA, the CDR3 is TGTGCCATGGGGCGGGATACTGGAAACACCATATATTTT. Its protein is CAMGRDTGNTIYF. The gene calls are TRBV10-3 and TRBJ1-3; TRBD1 might be the D (5 bases). Trimming shortened V by 9 bases and J by 2 bases, and 11 bases separated the two germline ends. The germline V gene encodes CDR1 ENHRY and CDR2 SYGVKD. The CDR3 is 13 amino acids.

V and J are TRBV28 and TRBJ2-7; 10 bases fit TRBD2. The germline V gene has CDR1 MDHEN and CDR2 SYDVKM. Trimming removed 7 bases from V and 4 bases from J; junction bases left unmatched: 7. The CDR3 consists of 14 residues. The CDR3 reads CASTIAGGPYEQYF. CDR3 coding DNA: TGTGCCAGCACAATAGCGGGGGGCCCTTACGAGCAGTACTTC.

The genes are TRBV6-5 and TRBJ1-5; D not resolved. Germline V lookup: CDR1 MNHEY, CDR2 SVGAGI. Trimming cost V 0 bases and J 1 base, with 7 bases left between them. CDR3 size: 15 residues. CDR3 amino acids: CASSYSSVSNQPQHF. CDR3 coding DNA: TGTGCCAGCAGTTACTCGTCGGTAAGCAATCAGCCCCAGCATTTT.

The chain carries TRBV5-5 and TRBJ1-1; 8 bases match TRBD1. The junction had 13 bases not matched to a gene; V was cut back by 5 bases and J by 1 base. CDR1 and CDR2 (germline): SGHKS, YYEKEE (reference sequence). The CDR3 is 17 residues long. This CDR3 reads CASRKTGAPHSNTEAFF. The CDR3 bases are TGTGCCAGCAGAAAGACAGGGGCCCCTCACTCGAACACTGAAGCTTTCTTT.

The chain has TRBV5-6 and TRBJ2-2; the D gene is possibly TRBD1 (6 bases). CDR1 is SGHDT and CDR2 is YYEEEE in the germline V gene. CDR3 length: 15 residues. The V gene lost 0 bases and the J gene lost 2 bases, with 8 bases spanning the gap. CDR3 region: CASSLVGHNTGELFF. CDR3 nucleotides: TGTGCCAGCAGCTTGGTGGGACACAACACCGGGGAGCTGTTTTTT.

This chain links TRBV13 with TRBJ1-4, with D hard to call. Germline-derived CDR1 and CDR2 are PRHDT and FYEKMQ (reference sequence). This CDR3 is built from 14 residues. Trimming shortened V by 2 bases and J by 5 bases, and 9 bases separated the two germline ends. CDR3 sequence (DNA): TGTGCCAGCAGCTTACGGGGTGGAAATGAAAAACTGTTTTTT. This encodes CASSLRGGNEKLFF.

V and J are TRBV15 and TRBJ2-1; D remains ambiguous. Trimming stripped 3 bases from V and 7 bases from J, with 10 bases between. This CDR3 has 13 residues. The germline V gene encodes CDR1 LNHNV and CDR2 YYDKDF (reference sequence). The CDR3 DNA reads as TGTGCCACCAGCAGTCAACGAGGTAATGAGCAGTTCTTC. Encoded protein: CATSSQRGNEQFF.

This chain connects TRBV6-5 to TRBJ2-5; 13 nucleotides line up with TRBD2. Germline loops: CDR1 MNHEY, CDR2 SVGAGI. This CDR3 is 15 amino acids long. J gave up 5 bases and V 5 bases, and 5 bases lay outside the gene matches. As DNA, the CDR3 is TGTGCCAGCAGTCCGGGACTAGCGGGGATGGAGACCCAGTACTTC. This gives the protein CASSPGLAGMETQYF.

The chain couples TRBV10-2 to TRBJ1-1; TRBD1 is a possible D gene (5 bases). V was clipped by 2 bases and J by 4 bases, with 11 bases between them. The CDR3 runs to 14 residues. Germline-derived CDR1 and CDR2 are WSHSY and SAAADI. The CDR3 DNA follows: TGCGCCAGCAGTGAGCAGGGAGGGAGCACTGAAGCTTTCTTT. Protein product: CASSEQGGSTEAFF.

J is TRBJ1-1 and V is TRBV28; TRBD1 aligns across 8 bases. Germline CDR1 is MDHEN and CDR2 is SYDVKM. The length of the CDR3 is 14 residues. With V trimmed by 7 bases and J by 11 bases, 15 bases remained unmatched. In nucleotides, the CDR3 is TGTGCCAGCATGCGTCCAGGGGGCGCCGAATGGGCTTTCTTT. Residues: CASMRPGGAEWAFF.

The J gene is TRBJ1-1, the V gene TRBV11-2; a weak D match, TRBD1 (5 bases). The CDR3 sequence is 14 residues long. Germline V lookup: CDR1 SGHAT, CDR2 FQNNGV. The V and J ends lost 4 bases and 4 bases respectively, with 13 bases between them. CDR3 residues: CASSSAAGLTEAFF. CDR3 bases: TGTGCCAGCAGCTCCGCCGCGGGGCTCACTGAAGCTTTCTTT.

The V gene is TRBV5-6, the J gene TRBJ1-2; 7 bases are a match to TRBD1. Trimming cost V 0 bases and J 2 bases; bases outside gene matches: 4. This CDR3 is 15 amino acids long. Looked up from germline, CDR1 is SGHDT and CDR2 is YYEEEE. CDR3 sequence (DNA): TGTGCCAGCAGCTTGGGAGGGGGCCCCAACTATGGCTACACCTTC. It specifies CASSLGGGPNYGYTF. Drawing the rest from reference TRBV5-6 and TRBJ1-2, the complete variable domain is DAGVTQSPTHLIKTRGQQVTLRCSPKSGHDTVSWYQQALGQGPQFIFQYYEEEERQRGNFPDRFSGHQFPNYSSELNVNALLLGDSALYLCASSLGGGPNYGYTFGSGTRLTVV.

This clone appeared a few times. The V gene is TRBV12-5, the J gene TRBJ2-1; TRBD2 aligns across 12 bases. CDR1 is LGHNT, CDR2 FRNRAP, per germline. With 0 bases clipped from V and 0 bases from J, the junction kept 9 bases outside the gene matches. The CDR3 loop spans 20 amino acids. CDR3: CASGLVHGLAGPSSYNEQFF. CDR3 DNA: TGTGCTAGTGGTTTGGTACACGGACTAGCGGGGCCTAGCTCCTACAATGAGCAGTTCTTC.

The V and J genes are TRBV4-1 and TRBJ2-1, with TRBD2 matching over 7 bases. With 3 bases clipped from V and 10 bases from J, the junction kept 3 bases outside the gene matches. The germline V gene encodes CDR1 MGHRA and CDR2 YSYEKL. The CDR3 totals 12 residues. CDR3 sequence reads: CASSQGGWEQFF. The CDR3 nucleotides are TGCGCCAGCAGCCAGGGGGGGTGGGAGCAGTTCTTC.